What follows is one T cell receptor beta chain and its context. Antigen unknown. Only in-frame clones appear in the TCRdb table, and some are missing; sequencing was by immunoSEQ multiplex PCR. Among 83,000 or so clones listed, approximately 82% were seen once. V dropped 6 bases and J dropped 1 base, with 12 bases sitting between them. Germline CDR1 and CDR2: KGHSH and LQKENI. This CDR3 region has 14 residues. These data belong to a study of PD-L1 blockade in urothelial cancer. Study-level information: Timepoints chosen for blood analysis were 3 weeks (second dose) and 6 weeks after treatment start.

Study-wide results and caveats: Prediction of better survival came from below-median pretreatment blood TCR clonality.

The sample's time point: peripheral blood 6 weeks after treatment start. This sequence joins TRBV18 and TRBJ1-1; tentatively, D is TRBD1 (5 bases). The sequences come from PBMCs, collected around atezolizumab (anti-PD-L1) treatment. This sequence was found in a man between 70 and 80 years old with urothelial cancer. The CDR3 bases are TGTGCCAGCTCGGGCTTACAGGAGAACACTGAAGCTTTCTTT. Translation: CASSGLQENTEAFF.